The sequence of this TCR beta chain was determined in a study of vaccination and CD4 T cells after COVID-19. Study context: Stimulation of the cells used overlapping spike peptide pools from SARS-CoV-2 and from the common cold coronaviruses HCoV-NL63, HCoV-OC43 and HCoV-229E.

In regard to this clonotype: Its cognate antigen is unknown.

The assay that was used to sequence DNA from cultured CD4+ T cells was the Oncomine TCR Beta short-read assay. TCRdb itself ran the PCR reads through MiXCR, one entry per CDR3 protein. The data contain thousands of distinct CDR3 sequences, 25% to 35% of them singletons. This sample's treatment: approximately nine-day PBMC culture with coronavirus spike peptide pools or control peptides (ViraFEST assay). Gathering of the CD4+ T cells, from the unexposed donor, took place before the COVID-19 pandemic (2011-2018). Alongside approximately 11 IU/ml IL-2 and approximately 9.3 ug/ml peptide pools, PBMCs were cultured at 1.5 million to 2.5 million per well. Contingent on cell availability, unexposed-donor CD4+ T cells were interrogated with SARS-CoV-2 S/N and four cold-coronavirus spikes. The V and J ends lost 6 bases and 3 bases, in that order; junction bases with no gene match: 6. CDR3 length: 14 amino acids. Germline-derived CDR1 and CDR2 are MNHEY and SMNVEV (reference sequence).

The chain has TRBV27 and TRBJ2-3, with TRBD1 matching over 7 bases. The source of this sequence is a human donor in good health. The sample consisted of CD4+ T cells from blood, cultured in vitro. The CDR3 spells CASRRTGRTDTQYF. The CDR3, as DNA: TGTGCCAGCAGGAGGACAGGCCGGACAGATACGCAGTATTTT.